The 27 T cell receptor beta chains in this list originate from one sample, sequenced in a study of blood T cell repertoires in COVID-19. Only in-frame clones appear in the TCRdb table, and some are missing; sequencing was by immunoSEQ multiplex PCR. The table includes 55,000 to 80,000 clones, roughly nine tenths detected once. The sequencing sample was made of peripheral blood. The receptors originated from a man aged 45-60 years with acute or convalescent COVID-19.

The chain carries TRBV28 and TRBJ1-2; 7 positions match TRBD1. The CDR3 spans 14 residues. After removal of 2 bases from V and 6 bases from J, the junction contained 6 bases not matched to a gene. Germline assignment: CDR1 MDHEN and CDR2 SYDVKM. The CDR3 sequence is CASSLLPTGNGYTF. The CDR3 DNA follows: TGTGCCAGCAGTTTACTCCCGACAGGGAATGGCTACACCTTC.

The chain uses TRBV6-6 and TRBJ2-7; D is unresolved. Trimming removed 5 bases from V and 2 bases from J, with 7 bases in between. The length of the CDR3 is 12 residues. Germline CDR1 reads MNHNY; CDR2 reads SVGAGI (reference sequence). This chain's CDR3 is CASSKTPYEQYV. The CDR3 region has the DNA TGTGCCAGCAGTAAAACACCCTACGAGCAGTACGTC.

V gene TRBV24-1 combines with J gene TRBJ2-2, with TRBD1 as a possible D gene (5 bases). V was trimmed by 10 bases and J by 6 bases, leaving 17 bases between them. CDR1 and CDR2 (germline): KGHDR, SFDVKD. This CDR3 contains 14 residues. The CDR3: CATKDMDEPGELFF. Here the CDR3 DNA reads TGTGCCACAAAGGACATGGACGAACCCGGGGAGCTGTTTTTT.

The chain has TRBV6-5 and TRBJ2-3, with D perhaps matching TRBD2 (6 bases). From germline, CDR1 is MNHEY and CDR2 SVGAGI. CDR3 length equals 15 residues. Trimming removed 6 bases from V and 2 bases from J, with 15 bases in between. In DNA, the CDR3 is TGTGCCAGCAGCCAGGGACTCCCGAACACAGATACGCAGTATTTT. This sequence encodes CASSQGLPNTDTQYF.

The rearrangement links TRBV30 to TRBJ2-2; D is perhaps TRBD2 (6 bases). The V end lost 3 bases, the J end lost 1 base, and 27 bases lay between the germline ends. This CDR3 has 20 residues. Per the germline V gene, CDR1 is GTSNPN and CDR2 is SVGIG (reference sequence). CDR3 sequence: CAWRGLAGTGNRRNTGELFF. The CDR3 region has the DNA TGTGCCTGGAGAGGGCTAGCAGGGACTGGGAATAGGAGGAACACCGGGGAGCTGTTTTTT.

The V and J genes are TRBV6-2 or TRBV6-3 and TRBJ1-6; 9 nucleotides line up with TRBD1. The CDR3 covers 15 residues. The junction had 0 bases not matched to a gene; V was cut back by 2 bases and J by 4 bases. The germline V gene encodes CDR1 MNHEY and CDR2 SVGEGT. The CDR3 coding sequence is TGTGCCAGCAGTTACGGGACAGGGTATAATTCACCCCTCCACTTT. This encodes CASSYGTGYNSPLHF.

This chain joins TRBV5-6 and TRBJ2-5; TRBD2 matches at 7 bases. The CDR3 consists of 18 residues. Losses at the gene ends were 0 bases for V and 4 bases for J; bases not matched to a gene: 15. Germline CDR1 and CDR2: SGHDT and YYEEEE. CDR3 sequence (DNA): TGTGCCAGCAGCTTGGCCTCCGGGACTAAGCTTGGCCTAGAGACCCAGTACTTC. Protein: CASSLASGTKLGLETQYF.

This clone appeared many times. This chain connects TRBV14 to TRBJ2-5; 8 nucleotides line up with TRBD1. J gave up 2 bases and V 4 bases, and 9 bases lay outside the gene matches. Germline CDR1 SGHDN, CDR2 FVKESK. The length of the CDR3 is 16 residues. DNA for the CDR3: TGTGCCAGCAGCCTTACAGGGGGTCTCGGGCAAGAGACCCAGTACTTC. It yields the protein CASSLTGGLGQETQYF.

This clone was picked up one time. The chain has TRBV4-1 and TRBJ2-1, with D possibly TRBD1 on 7 matching bases. The V gene lost 2 bases and the J gene lost 7 bases, with 18 bases spanning the gap. The CDR3 loop spans 16 amino acids. From germline, CDR1 is MGHRA and CDR2 YSYEKL. This CDR3 reads CASSQLLRGVYNEQFF. CDR3 nucleotides: TGCGCCAGCAGCCAACTCCTCAGGGGGGTGTATAATGAGCAGTTCTTC.

The chain carries TRBV4-3 and TRBJ1-1; 7 positions agree with TRBD1. Germline CDR1 reads LGHNA; CDR2 reads YSLEER. The CDR3 has 16 amino acids. V dropped 0 bases and J dropped 11; count of bases not matched to a gene: 15. Here the CDR3 reads CASSQDSDLRQGRAFF. The CDR3 bases are TGCGCCAGCAGCCAAGATTCAGACCTTAGACAGGGTCGGGCTTTCTTT.

V usage is TRBV12-3 or TRBV12-4 and J usage is TRBJ1-1; 8 bases agree with TRBD1. The CDR3 is made up of 13 amino acids. The V gene end was trimmed by 7 bases and the J gene end by 3 bases; junction bases not matched to a gene: 4. CDR3 sequence: CASTGQGDTEAFF. CDR3 bases: TGTGCCAGCACCGGACAGGGCGACACTGAAGCTTTCTTT.

V usage is TRBV2 and J usage is TRBJ2-7, with 9 bases lining up with TRBD1. The CDR3 totals 13 residues. Per the germline V gene, CDR1 is SNHLY and CDR2 is FYNNEI. J was trimmed by 4 bases and V by 7 bases; bases with no gene match: 5. The CDR3 loop is CASIRDREYEQYF. The DNA of the CDR3 is TGTGCCAGCATCCGGGACAGGGAATACGAGCAGTACTTC.

The gene calls are TRBV7-9 and TRBJ2-3; D unclear. V was pared by 1 base and J by 2 bases, with 7 bases between. Germline assignment: CDR1 SEHNR and CDR2 FQNEAQ (reference sequence). The CDR3 has 14 residues. CDR3 coding DNA: TGTGCCAGCAGCTTAGGGCAGAACACAGATACGCAGTATTTT. This sequence encodes CASSLGQNTDTQYF.

The CDR3 DNA is TGTGCCAGCAGTTTCCAGAGGTACACTGAAGCTTTCTTT. This sequence encodes CASSFQRYTEAFF. The V gene is TRBV27, the J gene TRBJ1-1; D uncertain. Germline values: CDR1 MNHEY, CDR2 SMNVEV (reference sequence). Trimming took 3 bases from V and 3 from J, leaving 8 bases between them. This CDR3 spans 13 amino acids.

V gene TRBV7-2 combines with J gene TRBJ2-1; perhaps TRBD2 as D (5 bases). This CDR3 has 15 amino acids. From germline, CDR1 is SGHTA and CDR2 FQGNSA. The germline V and J ends were trimmed by 5 bases and 1 base, with 12 bases remaining between them. The CDR3 coding sequence is TGTGCCAGCAGCCCCAGCCCGGGGTCCTACAATGAGCAGTTCTTC. It yields the protein CASSPSPGSYNEQFF.

V is TRBV7-2 and J is TRBJ1-1; D perhaps matches TRBD1 (5 bases). Between the trimmed V and J ends, which lost 2 bases and 5 bases, there was a span of 12 bases. CDR1 is SGHTA, CDR2 FQGNSA, per germline. There are 14 residues in the CDR3. CDR3 sequence: CASSLQQATTEAFF. The CDR3 bases are TGTGCCAGCAGCTTACAACAGGCTACAACTGAAGCTTTCTTT.

The CDR3 bases are TGTGCCAGCAGCTCCGCCGGGACAGGGGGGACAGATACGCAGTATTTT. Protein product: CASSSAGTGGTDTQYF. V usage is TRBV5-6 and J usage is TRBJ2-3; 11 bases are a match to TRBD1. The CDR3 spans 16 residues. J gave up 3 bases and V 3 bases, and 6 bases lay outside the gene matches. CDR1 is SGHDT and CDR2 is YYEEEE in the germline V gene. Filled out from reference TRBV5-6 and TRBJ2-3, the complete variable domain reads DAGVTQSPTHLIKTRGQQVTLRCSPKSGHDTVSWYQQALGQGPQFIFQYYEEEERQRGNFPDRFSGHQFPNYSSELNVNALLLGDSALYLCASSSAGTGGTDTQYFGPGTRLTVL.

This clone has a handful of counts. This chain joins TRBV4-3 and TRBJ2-1; the match to TRBD1 covers 7 bases. Trimming cost V 1 base and J 5 bases; bases outside gene matches: 2. The germline gives CDR1 LGHNA, CDR2 YSLEER. The CDR3 runs 14 residues. The CDR3 region has the DNA TGCGCCAGCAGCCAAGGACAGGGACACAATGAGCAGTTCTTC. Residues: CASSQGQGHNEQFF.

DNA for the CDR3: TGCGCCAGCAGAGCCGTTATAGAGACCCAGTACTTC. Translating it yields CASRAVIETQYF. This chain connects TRBV5-1 to TRBJ2-5; D is undetermined. The CDR3 is 12 residues long. CDR1 is SGHRS and CDR2 is YFSETQ in the germline V gene. V lost 5 bases to trimming and J lost 4 bases, with 9 bases between them.

This clone occurred once. CDR3 region: CAWRDWSSYNEQFF. The CDR3 bases are TGTGCCTGGAGGGATTGGAGCTCCTACAATGAGCAGTTCTTC. The chain couples TRBV30 to TRBJ2-1; D remains ambiguous. CDR3 length: 14 residues. The germline V gene encodes CDR1 GTSNPN and CDR2 SVGIG (reference sequence). Between the trimmed V and J ends, which lost 3 bases and 0 bases, there was a span of 9 bases.

V is TRBV19 and J is TRBJ2-7; a weak D match, TRBD2 (5 bases). Germline V lookup: CDR1 LNHDA, CDR2 SQIVND (reference sequence). The CDR3 totals 11 residues. V lost 6 bases, J lost 5 bases, and 8 bases lay in between. CDR3 region: CASRVGDEQYF. Here the CDR3 DNA reads TGTGCCAGTAGAGTCGGGGACGAGCAGTACTTC. Together with reference TRBV19 and TRBJ2-7, the CDR3 gives the full variable domain: DGGITQSPKYLFRKEGQNVTLSCEQNLNHDAMYWYRQDPGQGLRLIYYSQIVNDFQKGDIAEGYSVSREKKESFPLTVTSAQKNPTAFYLCASRVGDEQYFGPGTRLTVT.

The chain uses TRBV5-4 and TRBJ1-3, with D perhaps TRBD1 (5 bases). Germline V gene data show CDR1 as SGHNT and CDR2 as YYREEE (reference sequence). V lost 2 bases to trimming and J lost 4 bases, with 7 bases between them. CDR3 length equals 13 residues. CDR3: CASSFRQGNTIYF. CDR3 DNA sequence: TGTGCCAGCAGCTTTAGACAGGGAAACACCATATATTTT.

J is TRBJ2-1 and V is TRBV6-4; tentative D call: TRBD2 (5 bases). V was trimmed by 3 bases and J by 7 bases, leaving 13 bases between them. In germline, CDR1 is MRHNA, CDR2 SNTAGT. This CDR3 has 14 amino acids. DNA for the CDR3: TGTGCCAGCAGTGAAAGAGCGGAGGCGAATGAGCAGTTCTTC. It specifies CASSERAEANEQFF.

The chain recombines TRBV3-1 (or the pseudogene TRBV3-2) with TRBJ1-2; D not resolved. V was trimmed by 4 bases and J by 4 bases, leaving 16 bases between them. Germline CDR1 is LGHDT and CDR2 is YNNKEL (reference sequence). The CDR3 extends over 15 amino acids. The CDR3 nucleotides are TGTGCCAGCAGCCCATCGAGGTCCACATTCTATGGCTACACCTTC. This sequence encodes CASSPSRSTFYGYTF.

The chain carries TRBV27 and TRBJ2-1; possible D gene TRBD2, 6 bases. Deletions cut 2 bases from V and 3 bases from J, with 11 bases between. Per germline, CDR1 MNHEY and CDR2 SMNVEV (reference sequence). The CDR3 length is 15 residues. The CDR3 is CASSLGRDFYNEQFF. For the CDR3, the DNA is TGTGCCAGCAGTTTAGGCAGGGACTTCTACAATGAGCAGTTCTTC.

The chain couples TRBV5-6 to TRBJ2-1, with 10 bases that match TRBD2. The junction had 0 bases not matched to a gene; V was cut back by 4 bases and J by 8 bases. The CDR3 runs 12 residues. Germline CDR1 SGHDT, CDR2 YYEEEE. The CDR3 nucleotides read TGTGCCAGCAGCGGGACTAGCGATGAGCAGTTCTTC. Protein sequence: CASSGTSDEQFF.

A remark on this clone: The sample contains more than one DNA sequence encoding this CDR3. This rearrangement joins TRBV6-5 to TRBJ2-5; TRBD1 is a possible D gene (6 bases). The V gene lost 5 bases and the J gene lost 2 bases, with 15 bases spanning the gap. The germline V gene encodes CDR1 MNHEY and CDR2 SVGAGI. This CDR3 contains 15 residues. The CDR3 reads CASSRTGTLQETQYF. The CDR3 DNA is TGTGCCAGCAGTCGTACCGGGACACTTCAAGAGACCCAGTACTTC.